This T cell receptor beta chain emerged from a study of T cells in Graves' hyperthyroidism and ophthalmopathy. Authors of the study amplified TCR beta CDR3 regions from RNA transcripts. Carried out on the TCR CDR3, a first-round RT-PCR used the HTBI primer set. TCRdb independently ran MiXCR on the multiplex PCR reads; one entry per CDR3 protein. Found here are more than 500,000 distinct CDR3 sequences, about 15% of them singletons; the top ten hold over 3.5%. The sequenced sample was blood. The sequence was collected from a middle-aged woman with Graves' ophthalmopathy.

CDR3 in DNA: TGTGCCAGCAGTACCATGAGGAGGGACAGGCCTATGAACACTGAAGCTTTCTTT. It specifies CASSTMRRDRPMNTEAFF. This chain connects TRBV28 to TRBJ1-1, with 8 bases identical to TRBD1. Germline trimming cut 5 bases from V and 0 bases from J; bases unmatched to any gene: 14. Per the germline V gene, CDR1 is MDHEN and CDR2 is SYDVKM. The CDR3 sequence is 18 residues long. The full variable domain, in which reference TRBV28 and TRBJ1-1 provide the parts outside the CDR3, is DVKVTQSSRYLVKRTGEKVFLECVQDMDHENMFWYRQDPGLGLRLIYFSYDVKMKEKGDIPEGYSVSREKKERFSLILESASTNQTSMYLCASSTMRRDRPMNTEAFFGQGTRLTVV.